The 10 T cell receptor beta chains given below trace back to one sample, sequenced in a study of T-cell reconstitution after alpha-beta-depleted transplantation in children (dated by TCRdb to the mid-2010s). Libraries were constructed by PCR. Data came from an Illumina HiSeq 2500. To normalize quantification of the TCRbeta repertoire, the TCR libraries were built with molecular barcoding that relied on unique molecular identifiers. TCRdb trimmed the raw reads at Q25, called clones with MiXCR and kept productive beta chains. Rows matching on CDR3 protein sequence are summarized as one entry with the most common DNA and genes. The table for this sample lists hundreds of thousands of distinct CDR3 sequences; 9.9% of them were counted only once. Around 10% of the sample is held by the ten biggest clonotypes. The sequenced sample was PBMCs from the stem cell graft donor, obtained from the stem cell graft. The receptors shown here come from a human donor who donated a stem cell graft to a child with SCID.

J is TRBJ2-5 and V is TRBV6-5, with 9 bases that match TRBD2. The CDR3 has 15 amino acids. The germline V gene has CDR1 MNHEY and CDR2 SVGAGI. The J segment lost 5 bases and the V segment lost 7 bases, leaving 11 bases of the junction unmatched. Here the CDR3 DNA reads TGTGCCAGCACTTGGAGCGGGGGGCTCTTGGAGACCCAGTACTTC. Residues: CASTWSGGLLETQYF.

This clonotype was counted ten times or more. V and J are TRBV2 and TRBJ2-3; D unresolved. V was trimmed by 2 bases and J by 5 bases, leaving 11 bases between them. CDR3 length equals 14 residues. CDR1 SNHLY and CDR2 FYNNEI come from the germline V gene. CDR3 nucleotides: TGTGCCAGCAGTGAACAGAGCCTGGGAGATACGCAGTATTTT. The encoded protein is CASSEQSLGDTQYF.

The table lists this clonotype with many counts. V and J are TRBV18 and TRBJ2-7, with 7 bases fitting TRBD2. The germline V gene encodes CDR1 KGHSH and CDR2 LQKENI. The CDR3 sequence is 13 residues long. V dropped 2 bases and J dropped 2; count of bases not matched to a gene: 0. CDR3 nucleotides: TGTGCCAGCTCACCAAGCGGGACCTACGAGCAGTACTTC. This codes for CASSPSGTYEQYF.

This clonotype occurred a few times. For the CDR3, the DNA is TGCGCCAGCACCAGGAGCTTACTCTTCCAAGTATCTGGGGCCAACGTCCTGACTTTC. It encodes CASTRSLLFQVSGANVLTF. The chain is built from TRBV10-2 and TRBJ2-6; D call uncertain. V lost 7 bases, J lost 1 base, and 23 bases lay in between. Looked up from germline, CDR1 is WSHSY and CDR2 is SAAADI. CDR3 length equals 19 residues.

The chain couples TRBV27 to TRBJ1-6; TRBD1 matches 8 bases. The CDR3 runs to 15 residues. Trimming at V came to 6 bases and at J to 7 bases, leaving 8 bases not matched to a gene. Germline V CDR1 and CDR2: MNHEY, SMNVEV (reference sequence). The CDR3 nucleotides read TGTGCCAGCAGCCCGACAGGGGTAAGGAATTCACCCCTCCACTTT. Translation: CASSPTGVRNSPLHF.

The genes are TRBV15 and TRBJ2-7; D unresolved. In germline, CDR1 is LNHNV, CDR2 YYDKDF (reference sequence). The V gene lost 2 bases and the J gene lost 0 bases, with 8 bases spanning the gap. This CDR3 spans 14 amino acids. The CDR3 coding sequence is TGTGCCACCAGCAGACCAGGCAGCTCCTACGAGCAGTACTTC. Protein product: CATSRPGSSYEQYF.

In its sample, this clonotype was seen a few times. The CDR3 DNA is TGTGCCAGCAGTTGGTCACTAAAAGGGGAGCTGTTTTTT. It yields the protein CASSWSLKGELFF. The chain uses TRBV12-3 or TRBV12-4 and TRBJ2-2, with D unclear. With 4 bases removed from V and 8 bases from J, the gap between germline ends came to 11 bases. The CDR3 contains 13 residues.

This clonotype was counted ten times or more. The CDR3 is CASSIGTSTDTQYF. CDR3 nucleotide sequence: TGTGCCAGCAGTATAGGCACTAGCACAGATACGCAGTATTTT. The chain carries TRBV7-3 and TRBJ2-3; D gene unclear. Germline V gives CDR1 SGHTA, CDR2 FQGTGA. V lost 6 bases and J 0 bases, leaving 10 bases between the germline ends. The length of the CDR3 is 14 residues.

The rearrangement links TRBV7-2 to TRBJ2-1, with no clear D. V was shortened by 5 bases and J by 8 bases, with 10 bases between the two germline ends. The CDR3 runs 12 residues. CDR1 SGHTA and CDR2 FQGNSA come from the germline V gene. The CDR3 DNA is TGTGCCAGCAGCCACACGTTATATGAGCAGTTCTTC. Its protein product is CASSHTLYEQFF.

This clonotype was observed at least ten times. The chain recombines TRBV5-1 with TRBJ1-2, with D possibly being TRBD1 (5 bases). The CDR3 is 14 residues long. The germline V gene has CDR1 SGHRS and CDR2 YFSETQ. Trimming cost V 0 bases and J 8 bases, with 14 bases left between them. This CDR3 is CASSLEGETGGYTF. The DNA for the CDR3 is TGCGCCAGCAGCTTGGAAGGCGAAACAGGAGGCTACACCTTC.